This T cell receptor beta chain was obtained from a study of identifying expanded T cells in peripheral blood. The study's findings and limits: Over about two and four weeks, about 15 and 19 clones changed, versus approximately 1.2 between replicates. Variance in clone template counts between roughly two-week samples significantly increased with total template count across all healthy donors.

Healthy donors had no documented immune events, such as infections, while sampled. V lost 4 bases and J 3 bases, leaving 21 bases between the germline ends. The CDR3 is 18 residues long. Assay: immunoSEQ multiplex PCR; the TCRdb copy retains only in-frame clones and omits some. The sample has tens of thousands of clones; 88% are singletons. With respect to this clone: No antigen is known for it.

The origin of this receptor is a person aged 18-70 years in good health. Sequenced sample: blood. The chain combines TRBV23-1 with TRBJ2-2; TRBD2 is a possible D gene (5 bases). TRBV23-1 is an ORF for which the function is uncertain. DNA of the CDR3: TGCGCCAGCAGTCTACAGTTAAGTCGGGAAGCACACACCGGGGAGCTGTTTTTT. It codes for CASSLQLSREAHTGELFF.